Listed below are T cell receptor beta chains from one sample, sequenced in a study of T cell repertoires in cytomegalovirus infection. TCRdb independently ran MiXCR on the reads; one entry per CDR3 protein. The profile covers 270,000 or so distinct CDR3 sequences, with about 17% appearing a single time and less than 50% taken by the ten largest. Material: CD8+ T cells from PBMCs. The receptors here all came from a human donor in good health (CMV status not recorded). Some clones in this sample may be carry-over from other donors' samples. The CDR3 runs from the conserved cysteine through the conserved F or W. Each record gives: CDR3 length, J gene, D gene, V gene, clone size, CDR3 DNA, CDR3 protein. The D gene is left open where the match is weak. Rows may omit the clone size; those that give it use once, few, many or a size class.

>13|TRBJ2-5|TRBD1|TRBV9|.
TGTGCCAGCAGCGTCGACAGGGGGGAGACCCAGTACTTC
CASSVDRGETQYF
>17|TRBJ1-1|TRBD1|TRBV11-2|few
TGTGCCAGCAGCTTTCTTAGGGCAGGGGGAAGGAACACTGAAGCTTTCTTT
CASSFLRAGGRNTEAFF
>13|TRBJ2-7|TRBD1|TRBV6-5|few
TGTGCCAGCGTTGGACAGGGAGAGTACGAGCAGTACTTC
CASVGQGEYEQYF
>14|TRBJ2-7|.|TRBV11-2|few
TGTGCCAGCAGCCTGGACAGCGGATCCTACGAGCAGTACTTC
CASSLDSGSYEQYF
>14|TRBJ2-5|.|TRBV5-5|many
TGTGCCAGCACTCCTCAGGGGTTCCAAGAGACCCAGTACTTC
CASTPQGFQETQYF
>14|TRBJ2-7|.|TRBV6-1|few
TGTGCCAGCAGTTACGTAGACACCGCCTACGAGCAGTACTTC
CASSYVDTAYEQYF
>16|TRBJ2-2|TRBD1|TRBV7-8|many
TGTGCCAGCAGCAAAAAGACAGGGGGATTAACCGGGGAGCTGTTTTTT
CASSKKTGGLTGELFF
>14|TRBJ1-1|.|TRBV7-9|many
TGTGCCAGCAGCCGCTGGGACACCGAACATGAAGCTTTCTTT
CASSRWDTEHEAFF
>12|TRBJ2-5|.|TRBV28|.
TGTGCCAGCAGATCTTACGGGCAGACCCAGTACTTC
CASRSYGQTQYF
>18|TRBJ2-1|TRBD1|TRBV6-2/TRBV6-3|many
TGTGCCAGCAGCCGGTCCGGGACAGGGTGGTTTTCCTACAATGAGCAGTTCTTC
CASSRSGTGWFSYNEQFF
>14|TRBJ1-1|TRBD1|TRBV28|.
TGTGCCAGCAGTTGGGGACAGATGAACACTGAAGCTTTCTTT
CASSWGQMNTEAFF
>12|TRBJ2-7|.|TRBV9|.
TGTGCCAGCAGCCCAGGGTCTCGGGAGCAGTACTTC
CASSPGSREQYF
>14|TRBJ1-2|.|TRBV5-1|few
TGCGCCAGCAGCTTGGAGCAAGGGAGCTATGGCTACACCTTC
CASSLEQGSYGYTF
>14|TRBJ1-5|.|TRBV7-9|many
TGTGCCAGCAGCTTCGTATGGAGCAATCAGCCCCAGCATTTT
CASSFVWSNQPQHF
>15|TRBJ2-2|.|TRBV28|.
TGTGCCAGCAGTTTGACCCAGGACCACACCGGGGAGCTGTTTTTT
CASSLTQDHTGELFF
>15|TRBJ2-1|TRBD2|TRBV2|many
TGTGCCAGCAGCCAAAGTAGCGGGGGCCTCAATGAGCAGTTCTTC
CASSQSSGGLNEQFF
>16|TRBJ2-1|TRBD1|TRBV7-9|many
TGTGCCAGCAGCTCGGACAGGGCAAGCTCCTACAATGAGCAGTTCTTC
CASSSDRASSYNEQFF
>14|TRBJ2-6|.|TRBV7-9|many
TGTGCCAGCAGCCCCGTAGCGGGGGCCAACGTCCTGACTTTC
CASSPVAGANVLTF
>13|TRBJ1-1|.|TRBV7-2|many
TGTGCCAGCAGCTTAGCGCTAACAGCTGAAGCTTTCTTT
CASSLALTAEAFF
>16|TRBJ2-5|TRBD2|TRBV7-2|many
TGTGCCAGCAGCCCCCTTTTCCGCGGGGGAGAAGAGACCCAGTACTTC
CASSPLFRGGEETQYF
>15|TRBJ1-5|TRBD1|TRBV6-1|few
TGTGCCAGCAGTGAAGCAGGGGGCGGCAATCAGCCCCAGCATTTT
CASSEAGGGNQPQHF
>11|TRBJ2-7|.|TRBV29-1|few
TGCAGCGCCACAGGGAATTACGAGCAGTACTTC
CSATGNYEQYF
>13|TRBJ2-7|.|TRBV20-1|.
TGCAGTGCTCTCAGGGTTAAGGTAGATGAGCAGTACTTC
CSALRVKVDEQYF
>14|TRBJ1-3|.|TRBV9|.
TGTGCCAGCAGCACAGGGAGCGCTGGAAACACCATATATTTT
CASSTGSAGNTIYF
>13|TRBJ2-5|.|TRBV7-2|many
TGTGCCAGCAGCTTAGAAAGGGGAGGGACCCAGTACTTC
CASSLERGGTQYF
>15|TRBJ1-5|.|TRBV7-2|.
TGTGCCAGCAGCTTAGCACTTGGGGTCAATCAGCCCCAGCATTTT
CASSLALGVNQPQHF
>12|TRBJ1-1|.|TRBV7-9|many
TGTGCCAGCAGCAGCGGGAGAACTGAAGCTTTCTTT
CASSSGRTEAFF
>15|TRBJ1-2|TRBD1|TRBV7-9|many
TGTGCCAGCAGCCCAGACCGACAGGGCATTGAGGGCTACACCTTC
CASSPDRQGIEGYTF
>15|TRBJ1-2|.|TRBV4-3|few
TGCGCCAGCAGCCAAGATCTATCCTTGAACTATGGCTACACCTTC
CASSQDLSLNYGYTF
>16|TRBJ2-2|TRBD1|TRBV28|few
TGTGCCAGCAGTTTGTTCGGGACAGAGAACACCGGGGAGCTGTTTTTT
CASSLFGTENTGELFF
>14|TRBJ1-1|.|TRBV12-3/TRBV12-4|many
TGTGCCAGCAGTCCCCGTGGGGTACCGATCGAAGCTTTCTTT
CASSPRGVPIEAFF
>15|TRBJ1-1|.|TRBV7-9|.
TGTGCCAGCAGAGAGGGTGGAGGCGGCGGATTTGAAGCTTTCTTT
CASREGGGGGFEAFF
>13|TRBJ1-2|.|TRBV14|once
TGTGCCAGCAGCCCTGCGGGGGCGTATGGCTACACCTTC
CASSPAGAYGYTF
>18|TRBJ2-3|.|TRBV6-2/TRBV6-3|.
TGTCCCAGCAGTTACGATGAGTGGATTGGCCTTAGCACAGATACGCAGTATTTT
CPSSYDEWIGLSTDTQYF
>20|TRBJ2-5|TRBD2|TRBV6-5|many
TGTGCCAGCACCCTTGGGGGTGCGCGGGGGGCCTCAGCGTACCAAGAGACCCAGTACTTC
CASTLGGARGASAYQETQYF
>17|TRBJ1-1|.|TRBV7-9|.
TGTGCCAGCAGCGACTATCTCCCTTGGACGGAGAACACTGAAGCTTTCTTT
CASSDYLPWTENTEAFF
>13|TRBJ2-7|.|TRBV28|.
TGTGCCAGCAGCGTGGGCATCTCCTACGAGCAGTACTTC
CASSVGISYEQYF
>13|TRBJ1-2|.|TRBV27|.
TGTGCCAGCAGTAAGGTCCAGGGTGATGGCTACACCTTC
CASSKVQGDGYTF
>14|TRBJ1-1|TRBD1|TRBV6-1|many
TGTGCCAGCAAACTAACAGGGGTGAACACTGAAGCTTTCTTT
CASKLTGVNTEAFF
>13|TRBJ1-4|.|TRBV20-1|.
TGCAGTGCTACGGACGCAACTAATGAAAAACTGTTTTTT
CSATDATNEKLFF
>14|TRBJ2-5|TRBD1|TRBV11-1|many
TGTGCCAGCAGCGCCGGGACAGAACAAGAGACCCAGTACTTC
CASSAGTEQETQYF
>17|TRBJ2-7|TRBD1|TRBV7-9|.
TGTGCCAGCAGTCGCTCGTACCGGGACAGGGGTATTGACGAGCAGTACTTC
CASSRSYRDRGIDEQYF
>13|TRBJ2-7|.|TRBV7-2|many
TGTGCCAGCAGCCCCCAGGGCCGCTACGAGCAGTACTTC
CASSPQGRYEQYF
>14|TRBJ2-2|.|TRBV29-1|.
TGCAGCGTTGTCGTTAGTTCGAGCACCGGGGAGCTGTTTTTT
CSVVVSSSTGELFF
>14|TRBJ1-1|.|TRBV7-9|.
TGTGCCAGCAGCTCGGCGTGGGGGAACACTGAAGCTTTCTTT
CASSSAWGNTEAFF
>14|TRBJ2-1|.|TRBV12-3/TRBV12-4|many
TGTGCCAGCAATCCAGCGGCTTCCTACAATGAGCAGTTCTTC
CASNPAASYNEQFF
>13|TRBJ1-1|.|TRBV28|many
TGTGCCAGCAGCCCCATTGCGGACACTGAAGCTTTCTTT
CASSPIADTEAFF
>15|TRBJ2-2|.|TRBV29-1|many
TGCAGCGCCAAGACCCCGGGACAAAGCACCGGGGAGCTGTTTTTT
CSAKTPGQSTGELFF
>22|TRBJ2-6|.|TRBV6-1|many
TGTGCCAGCAGTGAAGCCATAGGAGGGGGCGAATCCCCTCTCTCTGGGGCCAACGTCCTGACTTTC
CASSEAIGGGESPLSGANVLTF
>16|TRBJ2-2|.|TRBV29-1|many
TGCAGCGTTGAAGATTCACAGACCGCGAACACCGGGGAGCTGTTTTTT
CSVEDSQTANTGELFF
>17|TRBJ2-2|.|TRBV10-3|many
TGTGCCATCAGTTGGGACGGACAAAACCCGAACACCGGGGAGCTGTTTTTT
CAISWDGQNPNTGELFF